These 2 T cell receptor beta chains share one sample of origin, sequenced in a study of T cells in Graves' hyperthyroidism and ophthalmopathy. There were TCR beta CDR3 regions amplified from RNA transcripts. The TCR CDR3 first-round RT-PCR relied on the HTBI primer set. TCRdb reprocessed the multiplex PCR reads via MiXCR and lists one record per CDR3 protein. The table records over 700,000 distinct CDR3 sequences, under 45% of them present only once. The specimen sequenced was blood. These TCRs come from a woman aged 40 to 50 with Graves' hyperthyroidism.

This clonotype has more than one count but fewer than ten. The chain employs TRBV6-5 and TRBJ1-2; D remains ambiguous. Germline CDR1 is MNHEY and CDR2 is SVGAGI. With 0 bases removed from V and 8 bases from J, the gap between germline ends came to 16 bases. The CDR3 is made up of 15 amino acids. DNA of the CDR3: TGTGCCAGCAGTTACTCGGTCGGCGGGTATCGAGGCTACACCTTC. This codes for CASSYSVGGYRGYTF.

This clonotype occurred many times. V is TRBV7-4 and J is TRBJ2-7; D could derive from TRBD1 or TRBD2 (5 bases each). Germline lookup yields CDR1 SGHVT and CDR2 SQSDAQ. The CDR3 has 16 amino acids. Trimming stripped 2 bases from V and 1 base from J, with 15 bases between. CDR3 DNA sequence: TGTGCCAGCAGCTTACGCAATAGAGAGGGGTCCTACGAGCAGTACTTC. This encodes CASSLRNREGSYEQYF.